This T cell receptor beta chain was sequenced during a study of cytomegalovirus exposure and HLA in healthy donors listed by TCRdb under 2017. Background for the entire study: In an earlier analysis of about 560 of the donors, 250 to 350 Gb of sequence data and 100 million or so unique TCR beta sequences from about 190 million T cells were reported. The study aimed to test whether cataloging public T cell receptors could reveal signatures of past pathogen exposure. High-throughput TCR immunosequencing, statistical association of individual TCRs with disease status, and machine learning were combined to predict cytomegalovirus infection status. In the later analysis, no new phenotypic data were used to find candidate immune exposures; instead, reliance was placed on TCR beta sequences and their occurrence across donors. The study used immunosequencing to profile the T cell repertoires of under 700 subjects and linked those repertoires to cytomegalovirus serostatus. Genome-wide SNP genotypes for about three fifths of the roughly 700 donors were used in a later genetic analysis, which treated that subset as a discovery cohort. In addition to the first cohort of about 650 subjects, a separate validation cohort of 120 different subjects was used. Donor age, sex, ethnicity and CMV serostatus were collected together with the repertoire data. HLA typing covered class I and class II loci at four-digit resolution. The genetic ancestry cluster associated with self-reported Caucasian donors included about 84% of the roughly 400 genotyped donors. Because of strong linkage in the cohort, a few DR-DQ haplotypes were treated as single units for association and clustering. On average, approximately 250,000 unique TCR beta nucleotide sequences were sequenced per donor among about 400 genotyped donors of the cohort, with around 19% of those sequences being non-productive. All discovery cohort repertoires had been generated on a single sequencing platform. The number of typed donors differed by locus: roughly 629-640 for A, B, C, DRB1 and DQB1; 522 for DQA1; 600 to 610 for DPA1; and roughly 490 for DPB1. To study patterns of TCR occurrence, a later analysis re-analyzed previously published TCR beta repertoires from 600 to 750 donors and added high-resolution HLA genotyping. In an earlier analysis of 587 of the donors, high-throughput TCR beta sequencing was used to judge whether each TCR beta V gene segment behaved as functional or pseudogenic. An early release that covered around 590 HLA-typed donors contained about 300 gigabases of sequencing data and tens of millions of unique TCR sequences. General findings and caveats noted by the study authors: A later genetic analysis reported fewer N-insertions in productive TCRs among donors in an Asian-associated ancestry cluster than the approximately 700-donor mean. Cytomegalovirus status was reported to be diagnosed by the classifier with high specificity and sensitivity in both the original and validation cohorts. V-gene and J-gene trimming of TCR beta chains was associated with a missense DCLRE1C variant in a later genetic analysis, and the association was replicated in an independent cohort. In a later analysis, several top co-occurrence clusters were reported to appear linked to parvovirus B19, influenza, CMV and Epstein-Barr virus. It was suggested by the authors that the approach could potentially be generalized to other disease states and immunological phenotypes. Correlated functional status among segregating V segments might reflect linkage disequilibrium, but an unknown experimental factor could not be ruled out. CMV serostatus was the only immune exposure information available for the cohort. Compared with equally common non-associated chains, HLA-associated TCR beta chains in a later analysis were more clonally expanded and had lower generation probabilities. A total of 150 or so TCR beta chains were listed by the study as associated with cytomegalovirus. In a later analysis, most CMV-associated TCR beta chains were found to appear HLA-restricted, with HLA associations seemingly driven largely by CMV exposure. Specific HLA alleles were associated with roughly 17,000 TCR beta sequences at a false discovery rate of 0.05 in a later analysis. Most TCR sequences were seen in very few donors, while some public TCRs were found in many individuals. A few of the identified cytomegalovirus-associated TCR beta chains were confirmed in vitro to be specific for cytomegalovirus antigens. A later analysis found that TCR association rates varied across HLA loci, with DRB1 alleles showing the most associated TCRs and HLA-C alleles the fewest. A group of highly shared sequence variants was considered likely to be a technical artifact of the sequencing pipeline. This cohort had only TCR beta chains sequenced, and the lack of alpha or paired-chain data limited which features could be detected. Roughly uniform sequencing depth across donors was assumed in presence/absence analyses, although this assumption may not hold. Some 15 rarely observed V segments, including chromosome 9 orphons, were excluded from the earlier analysis of some 590 of the donors because counts were too low. Some IMGT-functional V segments, including TRBV6-2 and TRBV6-3, could not be told apart with the 87-base-pair reads, so those segments were excluded. A further reported finding was that TCR beta sequences accurately predicted the HLA-A and HLA-B alleles for most subjects in the first cohort. Because some donors lacked HLA typing at each locus, the association tests relied only on the typed subset. Assigning TCR associations to individual alleles was difficult when HLA alleles, especially DR and DQ, strongly co-occurred. In an earlier analysis of around 500 of the donors, most TCR beta V segments appeared in productive rearrangements about 87% or about 30% of the time, broadly matching IMGT annotations.

With respect to this clone: What antigen it recognizes has not been identified. Base qualities are missing; no much larger clone stands one base away.

The library was prepared using the immunoSEQ multiplex PCR assay. A mixture of 60 forward primers for TCR Vbeta segments and 13 reverse primers for TCR Jbeta segments was used in the multiplex PCR. The CDR3 region of rearranged TCR beta genes was amplified from genomic DNA by a multiplex PCR assay. Amplified TCR beta libraries were sequenced as 87-base-pair reads on the Illumina HiSeq System. Per the authors' processing: A later analysis tallied tens of millions of unique TCR beta chains across the 700 or so repertoires, and about 10 million of those chains were shared by two or more donors. To remove PCR and sequencing errors, raw reads were error-corrected and collapsed into unique sequences using a nearest-neighbor algorithm that merged closely related sequences. Alignment of CDR3 sequences to IMGT reference sequences was used to assign V, D and J gene segments. For a sequence to be retained, a match of at least six nucleotides to both a V gene segment and a J gene segment was required. Rearrangements were called productive when the CDR3 lacked stop codons and stayed in frame with V and J; all others were non-productive. CDR3 was defined by IMGT convention, running from the second conserved V-encoded cysteine to the conserved J-encoded phenylalanine. Sequences without an unambiguous match to a single V gene segment were excluded from the earlier analysis of several hundred of the donors. An earlier analysis of 500 to 700 of the donors classified V segments as functional when productive rearrangements were above 56.7% and as segregating when the standard deviation between donors was above 5%. To diagnose cytomegalovirus status from the catalog of TCR beta chain sequences, a statistical classification framework was built. In a later analysis, V and J genes were assigned by comparing TCR nucleotide sequences against IMGT/GENE-DB human TR gene sequences. The TCRdist pipeline was used in a later analysis to assign CDR3 sequences and most-parsimonious VDJ recombination scenarios. In a later analysis, every TCR beta chain was defined by the combination of its CDR3 amino acid sequence and its V-gene family, and reads without a unique V-gene family were dropped. As a way to deal with suspected cross-contamination and a sequencing artifact, a later analysis dropped more than 500 nucleotide sequences that were highly shared and had low generation probability. In a later analysis, a clonal expansion index for each public chain was calculated from normalized within-repertoire ranks of inferred template counts. Generation probabilities in a later analysis came from a VDJ recombination model fitted to out-of-frame rearrangements, and those results were checked against IGoR. In a later analysis, hypergeometric tests were used to score TCR-TCR, TCR-HLA and TCR-CMV co-occurrence, with a repertoire-size bias correction applied to TCR pairs. In a later analysis, false discovery rates were estimated by permuting HLA or CMV assignments 20 times. In a later analysis, co-occurring TCRs were grouped using DBSCAN, and TCRdist sequence similarity was added for clustering within HLA-allele-positive subsets. Repertoires with fewer than 30,000 or more than 120,000 public chains were left out of co-occurrence clustering, as were several repertoires with anomalous nucleotide sharing. TCRdb retrieved this table from immuneACCESS and kept in-frame rearrangements only. Not all clones are present; in checked studies, unresolved V genes account for under half, and no reason is known for the remainder. V and J calls and clone size are as listed in that table; D and trimming were resolved from the DNA. The sample table contains over 25,000 clones; only one count was recorded for 50% to 75% of them. 42% of the sample comes from the top ten.

Here V drops 5 bases and J drops 1 base, and the junction holds 4 bases not matched to any gene. Taken from the germline V gene, the CDR1 and CDR2 loops are ENHRY and SYGVKD. The CDR3, from cysteine to phenylalanine, totals 14 residues. Just CDR3 DNA is preserved here, 42 bases in frame from base 1. In total, roughly 670 healthy bone marrow donors made up the cohort. All cohort members were sampled while nominally healthy, although unrecorded immune exposures were likely present. The donor tested CMV seropositive, placing the donor among the roughly 300 seropositive members of the cohort. Each donor provided a peripheral blood sample, and peripheral blood mononuclear cells were used for TCR beta sequencing. The Qiagen DNeasy Blood Extraction Kit was used to extract genomic DNA from the blood cell samples.

Sample: PBMCs. The rearrangement combines TRBV10-3 with TRBJ2-7; 8 bases in the junction line up with TRBD1. This clonotype was obtained from a male donor in good health and CMV-seropositive. The sequence in DNA is TGTGCCATCAGTCAGGGGGCCCTTTCCTACGAGCAGTACTTC. It codes for CAISQGALSYEQYF.